The clone carrying this T cell receptor (beta chain) is a singleton in its sample. These data come from a study of blood T cell repertoires in COVID-19. Assay: immunoSEQ multiplex PCR; the TCRdb copy retains only in-frame clones and omits some. The profile shows a few hundred thousand clones, 75% to 90% of them singletons. After removal of 4 bases from V and 5 bases from J, the junction contained 10 bases not matched to a gene. The CDR3 contains 16 residues. Per germline, CDR1 LNHDA and CDR2 SQIVND (reference sequence). The chain links TRBV19 to TRBJ1-5, with TRBD1 identical over 8 bases. The receptor was isolated from a woman aged 40 to 49 who had recovered from COVID-19. Sample: peripheral blood. CDR3 residues: CASSTDAGGNHQPQHF. CDR3 bases: TGTGCCAGTAGTACCGACGCAGGGGGCAATCATCAGCCCCAGCATTTT.